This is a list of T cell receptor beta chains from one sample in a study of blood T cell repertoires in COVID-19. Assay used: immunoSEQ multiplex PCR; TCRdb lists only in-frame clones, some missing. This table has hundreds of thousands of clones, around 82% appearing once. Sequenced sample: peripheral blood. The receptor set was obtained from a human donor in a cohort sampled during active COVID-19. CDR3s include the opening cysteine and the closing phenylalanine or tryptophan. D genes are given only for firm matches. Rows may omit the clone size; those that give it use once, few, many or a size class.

CASSRTVANTGELFF,TGTGCCAGCTCCCGGACAGTAGCGAACACCGGGGAGCTGTTTTTT,TRBV18,few,TRBJ2-2,-
CASSRGTSGNYEQYF,TGTGCCAGCAGTCGAGGGACTAGCGGGAACTACGAGCAGTACTTC,TRBV6-5,-,TRBJ2-7,TRBD2
CASTTRASGHNEQFF,TGTGCCAGTACCACTAGGGCTAGCGGTCACAATGAGCAGTTCTTC,TRBV19,few,TRBJ2-1,TRBD2
CASSWLGQPQHF,TGTGCCAGCAGTTGGCTAGGCCAGCCCCAGCATTTT,TRBV27,once,TRBJ1-5,-
CASSVVRGLASWLGRNQPQHF,TGTGCCAGCAGCGTAGTTAGAGGCCTGGCTAGTTGGCTGGGTCGCAATCAGCCCCAGCATTTT,TRBV9,-,TRBJ1-5,-
CASSLNMNTEAFF,TGTGCCAGCAGTCTTAACATGAACACTGAAGCTTTCTTT,TRBV6-5,-,TRBJ1-1,-
CASSTTGTSRETQYF,TGTGCCAGCAGTACTACCGGGACTAGTCGTGAGACCCAGTACTTC,TRBV27,few,TRBJ2-5,TRBD2
CASSWQGTSQETQYF,TGTGCCAGCAGCTGGCAGGGGACTAGTCAAGAGACCCAGTACTTC,TRBV5-6,-,TRBJ2-5,TRBD2
CASTGRGRAGYTF,TGTGCCAGCACCGGCAGGGGGCGGGCTGGCTACACCTTC,TRBV28,-,TRBJ1-2,TRBD1
CASSLWGQPNTEAFF,TGTGCCAGCAGCTTGTGGGGACAGCCGAACACTGAAGCTTTCTTT,TRBV5-6,once,TRBJ1-1,TRBD1
CASSPQWGATEAFF,TGTGCCAGCAGCCCACAATGGGGAGCCACTGAAGCTTTCTTT,TRBV7-2,-,TRBJ1-1,-
CASSQDQKTEAFF,TGCGCCAGCAGCCAAGATCAGAAAACTGAAGCTTTCTTT,TRBV4-3,once,TRBJ1-1,-
CASSQATGEYNEQFF,TGCGCCAGCAGCCAAGCCACAGGGGAGTACAATGAGCAGTTCTTC,TRBV4-3,-,TRBJ2-1,TRBD1
CASSASGGEQYF,TGTGCCAGTAGTGCATCGGGGGGCGAGCAGTACTTC,TRBV19,-,TRBJ2-7,TRBD2
CASSQVDRSPLHF,TGTGCCAGCAGCCAAGTAGATAGATCACCCCTCCACTTT,TRBV3-1/TRBV3-2,-,TRBJ1-6,-
CASSYIGAAGELFF,TGTGCCAGCAGCTATATTGGGGCCGCCGGGGAGCTGTTTTTT,TRBV5-4,once,TRBJ2-2,-
CASSEVPEYGYTF,TGTGCCAGCAGTGAAGTTCCCGAGTATGGCTACACCTTC,TRBV6-1,-,TRBJ1-2,-
CASSPVAGTGANVLTF,TGTGCCAGCTCACCGGTGGCGGGTACTGGGGCCAACGTCCTGACTTTC,TRBV18,-,TRBJ2-6,-
CASSLTGTVVVHTEAFF,TGTGCCAGTAGTCTAACCGGGACAGTGGTTGTACACACTGAAGCTTTCTTT,TRBV19,-,TRBJ1-1,TRBD1
CASSGRQGLRYGYTF,TGTGCCAGCAGCGGGAGACAGGGGTTAAGATATGGCTACACCTTC,TRBV11-2,-,TRBJ1-2,TRBD1
CASSPTGNEQYF,TGTGCCAGCAGCCCCACAGGGAACGAGCAGTACTTC,TRBV7-9,-,TRBJ2-7,-
CASSVQGKTGELFF,TGTGCCAGCAGTGTTCAGGGAAAAACCGGGGAGCTGTTTTTT,TRBV9,few,TRBJ2-2,-
CASNPTASSYNEQFF,TGTGCCAGCAACCCGACCGCTAGCTCCTACAATGAGCAGTTCTTC,TRBV6-2/TRBV6-3,once,TRBJ2-1,-
CASGQGKNVRNEQFF,TGTGCCAGCGGACAGGGAAAGAATGTACGGAATGAGCAGTTCTTC,TRBV7-8,-,TRBJ2-1,TRBD1
CASSRMGGTSGPLHF,TGTGCCAGCAGTCGTATGGGAGGGACCTCGGGCCCCCTCCACTTT,TRBV28,-,TRBJ1-6,-
CASSQGLAGTNEQYF,TGTGCCAGCTCACAGGGACTAGCGGGGACTAACGAGCAGTACTTC,TRBV18,-,TRBJ2-7,TRBD2
CASSDLAQETQYF,TGTGCCAGCAGTGACCTAGCCCAAGAGACCCAGTACTTC,TRBV2,-,TRBJ2-5,-
CASREQSNDSPLHF,TGTGCCAGCAGAGAACAGAGTAACGATTCACCCCTCCACTTT,TRBV28,-,TRBJ1-6,-
CASLDSHYGYTF,TGTGCCAGTTTGGACAGCCACTATGGCTACACCTTC,TRBV19,few,TRBJ1-2,-
CASRPEGFYEQYF,TGTGCCAGCAGACCGGAGGGGTTCTACGAGCAGTACTTC,TRBV25-1,-,TRBJ2-7,-
CSATGGQTQYF,TGCAGTGCGACCGGCGGGCAGACCCAGTACTTC,TRBV20-1,-,TRBJ2-5,-
CASSPKQGSKQYF,TGCGCCAGCAGCCCCAAACAGGGGTCGAAGCAGTACTTC,TRBV5-1,-,TRBJ2-7,TRBD1
CASSVGLEVSREQFF,TGTGCCAGCAGCGTAGGTCTAGAGGTGTCCCGTGAGCAGTTCTTC,TRBV9,-,TRBJ2-1,-
CASSEGGLQETQYF,TGTGCCAGCAGCGAGGGAGGACTCCAAGAGACCCAGTACTTC,TRBV9,-,TRBJ2-5,-
CASSVGQQNTEAFF,TGTGCCAGCAGCGTTGGGCAGCAGAACACTGAAGCTTTCTTT,TRBV9,-,TRBJ1-1,-
CASSVGRQGLYEQYF,TGTGCCAGCAGCGTAGGGAGACAGGGACTCTACGAGCAGTACTTC,TRBV9,-,TRBJ2-7,-
CASSHPGTGRNTEAFF,TGTGCCAGCAGCCACCCCGGGACAGGGAGGAACACTGAAGCTTTCTTT,TRBV3-1/TRBV3-2,-,TRBJ1-1,TRBD1
CASSQAGGNTEAFF,TGTGCCAGCTCCCAGGCTGGAGGGAACACTGAAGCTTTCTTT,TRBV18,-,TRBJ1-1,-